The entry below describes one T cell receptor (beta chain). Its antigen is as yet unknown. Assay: immunoSEQ multiplex PCR; the TCRdb copy retains only in-frame clones and omits some. This table has approximately 120,000 clones, roughly 90% appearing once. The data derive from a study of T cell responses to AZD1222 COVID-19 vaccine. Study-level findings and limits: AZD1222 recipients seropositive at baseline numbered only five or six. Once two AZD1222 doses were given, Spike-specific TCR breadth and depth went up. Repertoire sampling happened only post peak T cell response.

The CDR3 sequence is 12 residues long. V dropped 4 bases and J dropped 10 bases, with 12 bases sitting between them. Germline V gene lookup returns CDR1 SEHNR and CDR2 FQNEAQ (reference sequence). The TCR was taken from an adult in good health. The chain uses TRBV7-9 and TRBJ2-3; D not resolved. The specimen was peripheral blood, collected on day 0 of AZD1222 vaccination. CDR3 nucleotide sequence: TGTGCCAGCAGCTCGAACACACGTGCGCAGTATTTT. The encoded protein is CASSSNTRAQYF. Looking up the rest from reference TRBV7-9 and TRBJ2-3 gives the full variable domain: DTGVSQNPRHKITKRGQNVTFRCDPISEHNRLYWYRQTLGQGPEFLTYFQNEAQLEKSRLLSDRFSAERPKGSFSTLEIQRTEQGDSAMYLCASSSNTRAQYFGPGTRLTVL.